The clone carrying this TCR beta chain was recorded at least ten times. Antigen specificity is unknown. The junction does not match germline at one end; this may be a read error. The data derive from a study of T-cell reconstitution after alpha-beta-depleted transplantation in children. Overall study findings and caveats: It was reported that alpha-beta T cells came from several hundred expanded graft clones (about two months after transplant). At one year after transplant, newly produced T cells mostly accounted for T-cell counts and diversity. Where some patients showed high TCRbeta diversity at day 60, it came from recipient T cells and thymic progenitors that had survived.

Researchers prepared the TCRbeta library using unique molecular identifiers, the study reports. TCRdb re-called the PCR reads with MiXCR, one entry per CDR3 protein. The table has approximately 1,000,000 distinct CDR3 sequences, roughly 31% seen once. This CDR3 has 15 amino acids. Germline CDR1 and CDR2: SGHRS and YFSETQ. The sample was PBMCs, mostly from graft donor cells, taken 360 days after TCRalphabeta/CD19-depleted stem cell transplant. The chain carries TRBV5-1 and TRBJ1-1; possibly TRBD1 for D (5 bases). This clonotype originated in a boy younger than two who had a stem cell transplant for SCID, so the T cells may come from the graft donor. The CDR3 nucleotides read TGTGCCAGCAGCTTAACCGGGACGGTTAACACTGAAGCTTTCTTT. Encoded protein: CASSLTGTVNTEAFF.